The 15 T cell receptor beta chains below all came from one sample that was sequenced in a study of blood T cell repertoires in COVID-19 (dated by TCRdb to the early 2020s). Receptors were amplified or captured by the immunoSEQ multiplex PCR assay. Entries here come from immuneACCESS through TCRdb and include only in-frame sequences with V and J called. Some clones fail to appear in such tables; in the studies checked, an unresolved V gene covers under half of the shortfall, and the cause of the remainder is unknown. For this sample the table gives tens of thousands of clones, of which around 89% were detected only once. 15% to 20% of the sample is taken by the ten largest. The specimen was peripheral blood. The receptors were sampled from an elderly man with acute or convalescent COVID-19.

The rearrangement joins TRBV2 to TRBJ1-2; D may be TRBD1 (6 bases). V dropped 6 bases and J dropped 4 bases, with 15 bases sitting between them. In germline, CDR1 is SNHLY, CDR2 FYNNEI. The CDR3 sequence is 14 residues long. The CDR3 DNA reads TGTGCCAGCAGCACCTACAGGGAAAGCTATGGCTACACCTTC. This gives the protein CASSTYRESYGYTF.

The genes are TRBV6-4 and TRBJ1-6; D is uncertain. V dropped 5 bases and J dropped 6 bases, with 11 bases sitting between them. Germline CDR1 is MRHNA and CDR2 is SNTAGT. This CDR3 has 14 residues. CDR3 DNA: TGTGCCAGCAGTTTCGACATTTCTAATTCACCCCTCCACTTT. As protein: CASSFDISNSPLHF.

This rearrangement joins TRBV28 to TRBJ2-7; possible D gene TRBD2, 6 bases. There are 16 residues in the CDR3. V lost 6 bases and J 0 bases, leaving 18 bases between the germline ends. The germline V gene has CDR1 MDHEN and CDR2 SYDVKM. The CDR3 region has the DNA TGTGCCAGCAGCCAAAGACTAGTATACTTCTCCTACGAGCAGTACTTC. This codes for CASSQRLVYFSYEQYF.

In its sample, this clone was seen a few times. This chain links TRBV5-1 with TRBJ1-5, with a tentative D call TRBD1 (5 bases). The germline gives CDR1 SGHRS, CDR2 YFSETQ. This CDR3 is 13 amino acids long. The V and J ends lost 2 bases and 5 bases respectively, with 8 bases between them. In nucleotides, the CDR3 is TGCGCCAGCAGCTTAGGGGTCGATCAGCCCCAGCATTTT. Amino acid sequence: CASSLGVDQPQHF.

The genes are TRBV11-3 and TRBJ2-7, with a possible D match to TRBD1 (6 bases). Trimming left V 1 base short and J 5 bases short, with 18 bases between. The germline V gene has CDR1 SGHNT and CDR2 YENEEA. CDR3 length: 16 residues. CDR3 protein: CASSLGHYRDSDEQYF. The CDR3, as DNA: TGTGCCAGCAGCTTAGGCCACTACAGGGATAGCGACGAGCAGTACTTC.

The chain joins TRBV18 to TRBJ1-6, with D possibly matching TRBD1 (5 bases). V gave up 1 base and J gave up 9 bases, with 10 bases separating them. Germline V gives CDR1 KGHSH, CDR2 LQKENI. The CDR3 extends over 14 amino acids. The DNA of the CDR3 is TGTGCCAGCTCACCACTTGACAGTTTTTCACCCCTCCACTTT. It is translated as CASSPLDSFSPLHF.

The V gene is TRBV18, the J gene TRBJ1-4; possible D gene TRBD1, 6 bases. CDR1 and CDR2 from the germline V gene are KGHSH and LQKENI. The CDR3 length is 14 residues. Trimming shortened V by 3 bases and J by 7 bases, and 12 bases separated the two germline ends. The CDR3, as DNA: TGTGCCAGCTCACCCGACAGGTCAGGTGAAAAACTGTTTTTT. This codes for CASSPDRSGEKLFF.

V gene TRBV15 combines with J gene TRBJ1-2, with 9 bases that match TRBD1. CDR1 and CDR2 (germline): LNHNV, YYDKDF (reference sequence). V shed 9 bases, J shed 0 bases, and the junction held 8 bases outside the gene matches. CDR3 length: 15 amino acids. The CDR3 protein is CATSWDRAANYGYTF. CDR3 nucleotide sequence: TGTGCCACGAGCTGGGACAGGGCTGCTAACTATGGCTACACCTTC.

The chain couples TRBV20-1 to TRBJ2-5, with D possibly matching TRBD2 (6 bases). V lost 3 bases and J lost 4, with 27 bases in between. This CDR3 spans 18 amino acids. In germline, CDR1 is DFQATT, CDR2 SNEGSKA (reference sequence). CDR3 in amino acids: CSASAGRGGAPRRETQYF. The CDR3 nucleotides are TGCAGTGCTAGTGCCGGACGGGGCGGGGCTCCCCGGAGAGAGACCCAGTACTTC.

This clone has a single count. The chain uses TRBV27 and TRBJ2-7; D possibly corresponds to TRBD1 (6 bases). From germline, CDR1 is MNHEY and CDR2 SMNVEV (reference sequence). The CDR3 is 13 residues long. Trimming left V 5 bases short and J 5 bases short, with 13 bases between. The CDR3 loop reads CASSQAGVHEQYF. The CDR3 coding sequence is TGTGCCAGCAGTCAGGCAGGGGTGCACGAGCAGTACTTC.

The rearrangement links TRBV28 to TRBJ1-1; the D gene is possibly TRBD1 (5 bases). The germline V gene has CDR1 MDHEN and CDR2 SYDVKM. Trimming cost V 5 bases and J 5 bases, with 18 bases left between them. The CDR3 runs 15 residues. Here the CDR3 reads CASSPRGRVRTEAFF. CDR3 DNA: TGTGCCAGCAGTCCCCGGGGGAGGGTGAGGACTGAAGCTTTCTTT.

V is TRBV30 and J is TRBJ1-5; D is unclear. CDR1 is GTSNPN, CDR2 SVGIG, per germline (reference sequence). The CDR3 is made up of 15 amino acids. V was pared by 6 bases and J by 0 bases, with 15 bases between. CDR3 nucleotides: TGTGCCTGCGACCGAGGTTCCTATAGCAATCAGCCCCAGCATTTT. This translates into CACDRGSYSNQPQHF.

The gene calls are TRBV5-1 and TRBJ2-3; the D is unclear. Germline values: CDR1 SGHRS, CDR2 YFSETQ. Trimming pared 0 bases from V and 2 bases from J, leaving 7 bases between. This CDR3 is built from 14 residues. The CDR3 coding sequence is TGCGCCAGCAGCTTGGACAGTCCCACAGATACGCAGTATTTT. This encodes CASSLDSPTDTQYF. The full variable domain, in which reference TRBV5-1 and TRBJ2-3 provide the parts outside the CDR3, is KAGVTQTPRYLIKTRGQQVTLSCSPISGHRSVSWYQQTPGQGLQFLFEYFSETQRNKGNFPGRFSGRQFSNSRSEMNVSTLELGDSALYLCASSLDSPTDTQYFGPGTRLTVL.

This sequence joins TRBV3-1 (or the pseudogene TRBV3-2) and TRBJ2-3; 7 bases agree with TRBD2. Germline loops: CDR1 LGHDT, CDR2 YNNKEL (reference sequence). The CDR3 has 16 amino acids. V dropped 4 bases and J dropped 4; count of bases not matched to a gene: 11. CDR3 nucleotides: TGTGCCAGCAGCCCCCAGAGGATAGCGGGCTCAGATACGCAGTATTTT. This codes for CASSPQRIAGSDTQYF.

This sequence joins TRBV2 and TRBJ1-2; perhaps TRBD1 as D (5 bases). This CDR3 has 15 amino acids. V dropped 3 bases and J dropped 4 bases, with 15 bases sitting between them. Germline-derived CDR1 and CDR2 are SNHLY and FYNNEI. The CDR3 DNA is TGTGCCAGCAGTGAGGGACTTCAAGGGGTCTATGGCTACACCTTC. It is translated as CASSEGLQGVYGYTF.